This T cell receptor (beta chain) was captured in a study of shared clonotypes between healthy human individuals. Researchers divided each subset's genomic DNA evenly across several immunoSEQ plates. Assay: immunoSEQ multiplex PCR; the TCRdb copy retains only in-frame clones and omits some. The sample consists of 640,000 or so clones, roughly 78% of them appearing once. The CDR3 spans 15 residues. In germline, CDR1 is MNHNS, CDR2 SASEGT. V was clipped by 6 bases and J by 2 bases, with 16 bases between them. A remark on this clone: Its antigen is unidentified.

General study results and limits: Among donors, the sharing of clonotypes was expected to be influenced by sequencing depth.

The CD4+ fraction was divided into a CD45RA+ naive subset and a CD45RA-negative memory subset. The sample taken for sequencing was memory CD4+ T cells sorted from blood. Subset here: CD45RA-negative fraction. The V and J genes are TRBV6-1 and TRBJ1-1, with D unclear. The TCR was taken from a woman aged 30 to 39 in good health. Here the CDR3 DNA reads TGTGCCAGCAGACCTTATAGGCGGGAAAACACTGAAGCTTTCTTT. Its protein is CASRPYRRENTEAFF.